This is a list of T cell receptor beta chains from one sample in a study of post-analysis software for immune sequencing data. TCRdb independently ran MiXCR on the PCR reads; one entry per CDR3 protein. The sample lists 750,000 to 950,000 distinct CDR3 sequences, about 57% occurring once. Sequencing input: blood. The receptor set was obtained from a girl between 5 and 17 years old with multiple sclerosis. Both conserved end residues are part of each CDR3.

v_gene	j_gene	CDR3aa
TRBV20-1	TRBJ1-1	CSARDLQGVTEAFF
TRBV5-1	TRBJ2-7	CASSLEGPRGSYEQYF
TRBV12-3/TRBV12-4	TRBJ2-4	CASSKQGLAKNIQYF
TRBV6-1	TRBJ2-2	CASRGSGANTGELFF
TRBV12-3/TRBV12-4	TRBJ2-7	CATTAGTAYEQYF
TRBV4-2	NA	CASSQESGGAANEQYF
TRBV4-2	TRBJ2-3	CASSQAGPADTQYF
TRBV4-2	TRBJ2-7	CASSQDKGSNEQYF
TRBV13	TRBJ1-2	CASSFTESGYGYTF
TRBV11-2	TRBJ2-1	CASSLEGGYYSEQFF
TRBV20-1	TRBJ2-4	CSARDLDIQYF
TRBV12-3/TRBV12-4	NA	CASSFGRHTYEQYF
TRBV2	TRBJ2-1	CASSERYEQFF
TRBV12-3/TRBV12-4	TRBJ1-2	CASTPNPGETNYGYTF
TRBV7-9	TRBJ1-2	CASSLVPGDYGYTF
TRBV6-5	TRBJ2-7	CASSSGQTYEQYF
TRBV2	TRBJ2-5	CASTTASQETQYF
TRBV20-1	TRBJ2-3	CSARVTSGRRKDTQYF
TRBV25-1	TRBJ2-7	CASSGGAESYEQYF
TRBV10-3	TRBJ2-7	CAISGGQGRSYEQYF
TRBV20-1	TRBJ2-1	CSARSGTSSRNEQFF
TRBV6-5	TRBJ2-3	CASSYSIAGGWTDTQYF
TRBV15	TRBJ2-5	CATSRGRRGGQETQYF
TRBV18	TRBJ1-2	CASSPQWGDGYTF
TRBV29-1	NA	CSVEDQGRGSSYEQYF
TRBV5-1	TRBJ2-3	CASQGGLAGGIVGDTQYF